One and the same sample provided the 14 T cell receptor beta chains below, sequenced in a study of cytomegalovirus exposure and HLA in healthy donors (dated by TCRdb to between 2016 and 2019). The library was built by means of the immunoSEQ multiplex PCR assay. A mixture of 60 forward primers for TCR Vbeta segments and 13 reverse primers for TCR Jbeta segments was used in the multiplex PCR. What TCRdb holds here is the immuneACCESS table cut down to in-frame rearrangements. Part of the clones is not present; checked against another copy, under half of the missing clones reflect an unresolved V gene, and the others are unexplained. For this sample there are 150,000 to 200,000 clones; approximately 80% appear just once. The biggest ten clones account for around 2.2% of the sample. The sequencing input was PBMCs. Receptor source: a man aged 60 to 75 in good health and CMV-seronegative.

As to this clone: At the DNA level, this CDR3 is encoded by other sequences in the same sample as well. The chain carries TRBV18 and TRBJ1-1; 9 nucleotides align to TRBD1. The CDR3 is 14 residues long. CDR1 KGHSH and CDR2 LQKENI come from the germline V gene. Losses at the gene ends were 1 base for V and 5 bases for J; bases not matched to a gene: 2. As DNA, the CDR3 is TGTGCCAGCTCACCACTTGACAGGGGGACTGAAGCTTTCTTT. Protein sequence: CASSPLDRGTEAFF. Together with reference TRBV18 and TRBJ1-1, the CDR3 gives the full variable domain: NAGVMQNPRHLVRRRGQEARLRCSPMKGHSHVYWYRQLPEEGLKFMVYLQKENIIDESGMPKERFSAEFPKEGPSILRIQQVVRGDSAAYFCASSPLDRGTEAFFGQGTRLTVV.

The chain combines TRBV7-8 with TRBJ2-7; 7 nucleotides agree with TRBD1. V lost 1 base to trimming and J lost 3 bases; unmatched junction nucleotides: 9. Germline V gives CDR1 SGHVS, CDR2 FQNEAQ. The CDR3 has 16 residues. Written as DNA, the CDR3 is TGTGCCAGCAGCTTAGGCCTTTTGGCAGGGGGCTACGAGCAGTACTTC. Translation: CASSLGLLAGGYEQYF.

This clone was counted a single time. The chain links TRBV9 to TRBJ1-1, with TRBD1 matching over 10 bases. Germline V CDR1 and CDR2: SGDLS, YYNGEE. CDR3 length equals 14 residues. J lost 6 bases, V lost 4 bases, and 6 bases had no gene match. Here the CDR3 DNA reads TGTGCCAGCAGCATCGGGACAGGGGACCCTGAAGCTTTCTTT. This gives the protein CASSIGTGDPEAFF.

This sequence joins TRBV7-7 and TRBJ2-1; TRBD2 aligns across 11 bases. Trimming removed 5 bases from V and 7 bases from J; junction bases left unmatched: 7. The CDR3 loop spans 15 amino acids. Germline V gene sequence: CDR1 SSHAT, CDR2 FNYEAQ (reference sequence). The CDR3 sequence: CASSVSSGRNNEQFF. The CDR3 coding sequence is TGTGCCAGCAGCGTGTCTAGCGGGAGGAATAATGAGCAGTTCTTC.

This clone was detected a few times. The genes are TRBV5-6 and TRBJ1-1; the D is unclear. Trimming left V 4 bases short and J 7 bases short, with 17 bases between. Germline-derived CDR1 and CDR2 are SGHDT and YYEEEE. This CDR3 contains 14 residues. CDR3 nucleotide sequence: TGTGCCAGCAGCCTGAGGGTTCGGCGACATGAAGCTTTCTTT. Its translation: CASSLRVRRHEAFF.

This rearrangement joins TRBV11-2 to TRBJ2-7; D perhaps matches TRBD2 (5 bases). Germline lookup yields CDR1 SGHAT and CDR2 FQNNGV. The CDR3 contains 14 residues. The V gene lost 6 bases and the J gene lost 0 bases, with 12 bases spanning the gap. CDR3 residues: CASRDWTRSYEQYF. The DNA for the CDR3 is TGTGCCAGCAGGGATTGGACTCGCTCCTACGAGCAGTACTTC.

This chain joins TRBV7-8 and TRBJ2-3; TRBD1 agrees at 11 bases. Germline V gene sequence: CDR1 SGHVS, CDR2 FQNEAQ. J was trimmed by 2 bases and V by 5 bases; bases with no gene match: 6. The CDR3 is 16 amino acids. The CDR3 bases are TGTGCCAGCAGCCCCGGACAGGGGGCCTACACAGATACGCAGTATTTT. It codes for CASSPGQGAYTDTQYF. The full variable domain, with the rest looked up from reference TRBV7-8 and TRBJ2-3, is GAGVSQSPRYKVAKRGQDVALRCDPISGHVSLFWYQQALGQGPEFLTYFQNEAQLDKSGLPSDRFFAERPEGSVSTLKIQRTQQEDSAVYLCASSPGQGAYTDTQYFGPGTRLTVL.

This clone appeared many times. V gene TRBV4-2 combines with J gene TRBJ2-3; 15 bases align to TRBD2. CDR3 size: 16 residues. Unmatched junction bases numbered 0, after V lost 1 base and J lost 4 bases. The germline gives CDR1 LGHNA, CDR2 YNFKEQ. CDR3: CASSQGTSGGADTQYF. The CDR3, as DNA: TGTGCCAGCAGCCAAGGGACTAGCGGGGGGGCAGATACGCAGTATTTT.

This chain connects TRBV10-1 to TRBJ1-6; 9 positions agree with TRBD1. J was trimmed by 8 bases and V by 8 bases; bases with no gene match: 7. Germline CDR1 and CDR2: WNHNN and SYGVQD (reference sequence). The CDR3 spans 14 residues. CDR3 sequence reads: CASSLDRGDSPLHF. CDR3 nucleotide sequence: TGCGCCAGCTCCCTCGACAGGGGGGATTCACCCCTCCACTTT.

This clone has more than one count but fewer than ten. The CDR3 DNA is TGTGCCAGCAGCGTAGCTCCAGGGGACGGTTCACCCCTCCACTTT. Its translation is CASSVAPGDGSPLHF. This sequence joins TRBV9 and TRBJ1-6; perhaps TRBD1 as D (6 bases). The V gene lost 0 bases and the J gene lost 9 bases, with 13 bases spanning the gap. Germline V gene lookup returns CDR1 SGDLS and CDR2 YYNGEE. This CDR3 has 15 residues.

The genes are TRBV5-4 and TRBJ1-2; TRBD1 matches at 8 bases. The V gene end was trimmed by 4 bases and the J gene end by 8 bases; junction bases not matched to a gene: 10. The germline V gene has CDR1 SGHNT and CDR2 YYREEE (reference sequence). There are 14 residues in the CDR3. The CDR3 is CASSHPDREGGYTF. The CDR3 nucleotides are TGTGCCAGCAGCCATCCGGACAGGGAAGGAGGCTACACCTTC.

In DNA form, the CDR3 reads TGTGCCAGTAGTTTCACGTGGGGGGTTGGCGAGCAGTACTTC. Translated, it gives CASSFTWGVGEQYF. V gene TRBV19 combines with J gene TRBJ2-7; TRBD2 might be the D (6 bases). V lost 5 bases to trimming and J lost 6 bases, with 17 bases between them. The CDR3 covers 14 residues. The germline V gene has CDR1 LNHDA and CDR2 SQIVND (reference sequence).

This clone was seen only a few times. The genes are TRBV7-2 and TRBJ2-7; 8 bases align to TRBD1. CDR1 and CDR2 from the germline V gene are SGHTA and FQGNSA. V shed 5 bases, J shed 1 base, and the junction held 10 bases outside the gene matches. CDR3 length equals 16 residues. The CDR3 reads CASSGSRTGGSYEQYF. The CDR3 DNA follows: TGTGCCAGCAGCGGCAGCCGAACAGGGGGGTCCTACGAGCAGTACTTC.

The chain uses TRBV6-5 and TRBJ1-3, with 7 bases identical to TRBD1. The V segment lost 2 bases and the J segment 2 bases; nucleotides outside the gene matches: 3. This CDR3 has 15 residues. The germline CDR1 and CDR2 sequences are MNHEY and SVGAGI. CDR3 in amino acids: CASSYRGPAGNTIYF. The DNA for the CDR3 is TGTGCCAGCAGTTACAGGGGGCCCGCTGGAAACACCATATATTTT.